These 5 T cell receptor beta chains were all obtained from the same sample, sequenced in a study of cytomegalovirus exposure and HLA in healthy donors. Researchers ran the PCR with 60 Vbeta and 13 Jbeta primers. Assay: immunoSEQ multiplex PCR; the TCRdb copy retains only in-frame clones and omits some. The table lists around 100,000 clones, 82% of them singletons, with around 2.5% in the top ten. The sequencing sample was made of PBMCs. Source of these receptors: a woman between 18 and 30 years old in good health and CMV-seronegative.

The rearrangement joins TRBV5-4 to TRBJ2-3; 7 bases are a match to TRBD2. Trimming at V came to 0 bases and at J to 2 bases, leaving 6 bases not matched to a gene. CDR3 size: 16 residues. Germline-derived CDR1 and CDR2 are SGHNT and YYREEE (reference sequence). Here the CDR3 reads CASSLGGGGSTDTQYF. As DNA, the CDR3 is TGTGCCAGCAGCTTGGGTGGGGGGGGATCCACAGATACGCAGTATTTT.

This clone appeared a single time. CDR3 in amino acids: CASSSGGDGRSPLHF. The CDR3 nucleotides are TGTGCCAGCAGTTCCGGGGGGGACGGACGTTCACCCCTCCACTTT. The V and J genes are TRBV28 and TRBJ1-6; possibly TRBD1 for D (5 bases). Trimming took off 4 bases at V and 9 bases at J, with 16 bases between the two ends. Germline CDR1 and CDR2: MDHEN and SYDVKM. The CDR3 totals 15 residues.

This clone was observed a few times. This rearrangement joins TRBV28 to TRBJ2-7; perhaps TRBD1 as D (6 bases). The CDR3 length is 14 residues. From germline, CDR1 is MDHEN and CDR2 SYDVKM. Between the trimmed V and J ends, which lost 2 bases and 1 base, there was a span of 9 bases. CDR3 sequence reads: CASSLDRLSYEQYV. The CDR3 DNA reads TGTGCCAGCAGTTTAGACAGGCTGTCCTACGAGCAGTACGTC.

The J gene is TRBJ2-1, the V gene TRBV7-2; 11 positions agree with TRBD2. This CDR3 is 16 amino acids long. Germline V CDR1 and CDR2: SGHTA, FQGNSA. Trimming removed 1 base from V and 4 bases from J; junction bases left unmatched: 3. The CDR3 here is CASSLVLAGVYNEQFF. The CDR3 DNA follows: TGTGCCAGCAGCTTAGTACTAGCGGGGGTATACAATGAGCAGTTCTTC.

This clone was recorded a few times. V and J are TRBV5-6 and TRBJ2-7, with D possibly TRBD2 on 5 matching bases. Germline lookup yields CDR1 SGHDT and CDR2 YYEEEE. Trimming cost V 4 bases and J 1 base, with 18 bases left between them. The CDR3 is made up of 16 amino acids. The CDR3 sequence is CASSPLGSKLSYEQYF. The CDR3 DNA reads TGTGCCAGCAGCCCCCTAGGGAGCAAACTTTCCTACGAGCAGTACTTC.